This T cell receptor beta chain was retrieved from a study of shared clonotypes between healthy human individuals. With 4 bases clipped from V and 2 bases from J, the junction kept 7 bases outside the gene matches. Germline V CDR1 and CDR2: SGHNT, YYREEE (reference sequence). The length of the CDR3 is 15 residues. The table came from immunoSEQ multiplex PCR; TCRdb's copy has only in-frame clones and leaves some out. The table records over 800,000 clones, more than 85% of them present only once. Study-level points and caveats: Limited genetic and exposure-history diversity came from having few donors. Sampling was confined to blood; repertoires within tissues likely differ.

Regarding this clone: Antigen unknown.

Terminally differentiated effector memory CD45RA+ cells were excluded by CCR7 positive selection of CD45RO-negative cells. The study enrolled healthy HIV-negative adults without recent acute infections or vaccinations as donors. Sequencing was performed on naive CD8+ T cells sorted from blood. The chain recombines TRBV5-4 with TRBJ2-3; 7 positions agree with TRBD2. The receptor was isolated from a man between 25 and 39 years old in good health. The CDR3 sequence: CASSQGLGNTDTQYF. The CDR3 region has the DNA TGTGCCAGCAGCCAAGGACTAGGGAACACAGATACGCAGTATTTT.